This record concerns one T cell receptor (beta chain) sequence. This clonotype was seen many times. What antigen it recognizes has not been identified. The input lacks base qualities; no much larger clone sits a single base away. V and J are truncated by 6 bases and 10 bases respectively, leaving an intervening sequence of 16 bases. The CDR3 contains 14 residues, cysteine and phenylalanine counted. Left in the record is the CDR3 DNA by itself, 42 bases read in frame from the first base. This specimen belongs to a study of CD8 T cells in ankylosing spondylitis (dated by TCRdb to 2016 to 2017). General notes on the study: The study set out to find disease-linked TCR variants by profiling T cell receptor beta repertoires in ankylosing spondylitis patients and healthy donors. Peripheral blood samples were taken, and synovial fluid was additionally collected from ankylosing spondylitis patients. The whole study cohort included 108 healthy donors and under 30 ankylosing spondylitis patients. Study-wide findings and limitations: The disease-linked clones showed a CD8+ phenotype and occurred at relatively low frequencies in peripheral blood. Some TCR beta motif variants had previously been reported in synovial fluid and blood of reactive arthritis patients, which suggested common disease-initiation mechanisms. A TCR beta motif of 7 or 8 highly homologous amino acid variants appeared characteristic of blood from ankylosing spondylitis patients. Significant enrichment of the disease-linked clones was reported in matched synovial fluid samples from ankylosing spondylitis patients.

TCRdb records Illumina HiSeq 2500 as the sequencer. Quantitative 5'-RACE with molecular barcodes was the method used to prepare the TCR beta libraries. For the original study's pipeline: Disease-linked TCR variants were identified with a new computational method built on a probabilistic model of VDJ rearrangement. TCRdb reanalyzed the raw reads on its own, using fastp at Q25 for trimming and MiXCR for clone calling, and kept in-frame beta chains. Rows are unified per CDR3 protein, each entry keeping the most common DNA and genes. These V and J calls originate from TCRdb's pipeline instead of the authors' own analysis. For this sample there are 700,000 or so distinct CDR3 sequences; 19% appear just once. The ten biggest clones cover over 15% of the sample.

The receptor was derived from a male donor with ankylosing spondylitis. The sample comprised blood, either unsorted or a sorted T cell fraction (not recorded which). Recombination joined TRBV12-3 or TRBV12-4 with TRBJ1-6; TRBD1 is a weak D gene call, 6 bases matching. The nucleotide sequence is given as TGTGCCAGCAGCTCTACAGGGATAGGGTCACCCCTCCACTTT. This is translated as CASSSTGIGSPLHF.